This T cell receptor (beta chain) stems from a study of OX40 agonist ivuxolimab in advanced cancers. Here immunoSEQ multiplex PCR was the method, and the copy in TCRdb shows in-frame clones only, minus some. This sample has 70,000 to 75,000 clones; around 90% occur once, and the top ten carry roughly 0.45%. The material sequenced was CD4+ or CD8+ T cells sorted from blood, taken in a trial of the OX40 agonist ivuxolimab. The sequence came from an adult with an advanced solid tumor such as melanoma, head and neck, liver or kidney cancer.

The CDR3 sequence is CASSQERATKNTEAFF. The DNA of the CDR3 is TGTGCCAGCAGCCAAGAAAGGGCCACCAAGAACACTGAAGCTTTCTTT. The chain couples TRBV4-2 to TRBJ1-1; D not resolved. V was cut by 0 bases and J by 1 base, with 12 bases left in between. The CDR3 sequence is 16 residues long. In germline, CDR1 is LGHNA, CDR2 YNFKEQ.